Shown below are 26 T cell receptor beta chains from a single sample sequenced in a study of post-analysis software for immune sequencing data (dated by TCRdb to 2013 to 2016). Paper-wide results and their limitations: A few TRBV segments, including TRBV5-6, TRBV5-1 and TRBV20-1, were significantly more frequent in patients than controls.

Their target antigens are unknown. The library was made by PCR. Sequencing instrument: Illumina HiSeq 2500. To reduce PCR and sequencing biases, unique molecular identifiers were incorporated into the TCR beta cDNA libraries. Using fastp trimming at Q25 and MiXCR clonotype assembly, TCRdb reanalyzed the public sequencing data and kept in-frame beta chains. Entries are consolidated by CDR3 protein sequence, retaining the most common genes and DNA. The sample records hundreds of thousands of distinct CDR3 sequences, 25% to 30% of which are singletons. The ten most abundant clones make up around 0.55% of the sample. The specimen sequenced was blood. These receptors all stem from a girl aged 10-17 years with multiple sclerosis.

This chain uses TRBV7-9 with TRBJ2-3; perhaps TRBD1 as D (5 bases). The CDR3 has 15 residues. V was shortened by 2 bases and J by 6 bases, with 15 bases between the two germline ends. Germline loops: CDR1 SEHNR, CDR2 FQNEAQ (reference sequence). The CDR3 is CASSLRAAGLDTQYF. DNA for the CDR3: TGTGCCAGCAGCTTACGAGCTGCAGGGCTGGATACGCAGTATTTT.

This clonotype was counted between two and nine times. V gene TRBV27 combines with J gene TRBJ2-7; D tentatively reads TRBD1 or TRBD2 (6 bases each). Germline CDR1 is MNHEY and CDR2 is SMNVEV (reference sequence). Trimming left V 5 bases short and J 0 bases short, with 17 bases between. This CDR3 is built from 16 residues. The CDR3 reads CASSRGLGQNSYEQYF. Here the CDR3 DNA reads TGTGCCAGCAGTCGGGGGCTAGGGCAAAACTCCTACGAGCAGTACTTC.

This clonotype occurred a few times. V and J are TRBV20-1 and TRBJ1-5, with 8 bases matching TRBD1. CDR1 and CDR2 (germline): DFQATT, SNEGSKA (reference sequence). The trim removed 5 bases at V and 2 bases at J, leaving 5 bases unmatched. CDR3 size: 14 residues. The CDR3 region is CSAAQGAGNQPQHF. The DNA of the CDR3 is TGCAGTGCTGCTCAGGGGGCGGGCAATCAGCCCCAGCATTTT.

This clonotype was seen only a few times. The chain joins TRBV28 to TRBJ2-7; perhaps TRBD2 as D (6 bases). V was clipped by 1 base and J by 6 bases, with 13 bases between them. This CDR3 is 14 amino acids long. Germline assignment: CDR1 MDHEN and CDR2 SYDVKM. The CDR3 DNA reads TGTGCCAGCAGTTTATCGGGGGTGTGGTCCGAGCAGTACTTC. This sequence encodes CASSLSGVWSEQYF.

This clonotype was counted a few times. J is TRBJ2-5 and V is TRBV27, with 9 bases lining up with TRBD1. CDR1 MNHEY and CDR2 SMNVEV come from the germline V gene (reference sequence). V shed 6 bases, J shed 5 bases, and the junction held 10 bases outside the gene matches. The CDR3 sequence is 15 residues long. CDR3 protein: CASRVRDRVYETQYF. The CDR3 nucleotides read TGTGCCAGCAGGGTCCGGGACAGGGTATATGAGACCCAGTACTTC.

This clonotype turned up a few times. V usage is TRBV7-9 and J usage is TRBJ2-3; D not certain. CDR3 size: 13 residues. Trimming took 3 bases from V and 4 from J, leaving 8 bases between them. Germline V CDR1 and CDR2: SEHNR, FQNEAQ (reference sequence). The DNA for the CDR3 is TGTGCCAGCAGCTTGCGGTTTTCAGATACGCAGTATTTT. Amino acid sequence: CASSLRFSDTQYF.

The chain links TRBV3-1 to TRBJ1-4, with 8 bases matching TRBD1. The V and J ends lost 3 bases and 3 bases, in that order; junction bases with no gene match: 18. Per the germline V gene, CDR1 is LGHDT and CDR2 is YNNKEL (reference sequence). The CDR3 is 20 amino acids. The CDR3 coding sequence is TGTGCCAGCAGCCACCCCAAAAAGGCCCACAGGGGGTTGCCTAATGAAAAACTGTTTTTT. Encoded protein: CASSHPKKAHRGLPNEKLFF.

This clonotype has a count of ten or more. The chain has TRBV20-1 and TRBJ2-7, with D possibly TRBD2 on 6 matching bases. This CDR3 spans 15 amino acids. V shed 3 bases and J shed 5 bases, with 20 bases lying between them. From germline, CDR1 is DFQATT and CDR2 SNEGSKA (reference sequence). In nucleotides, the CDR3 is TGCAGTGCTAGGCCTCCTATTTTCGCGGGGAACGAGCAGTACTTC. Protein sequence: CSARPPIFAGNEQYF.

In its sample, this clonotype was seen a few times. The chain employs TRBV20-1 and TRBJ1-1, with TRBD1 matching 7 bases. The CDR3 runs 14 residues. The junction had 5 bases not matched to a gene; V was cut back by 3 bases and J by 1 base. CDR1 and CDR2 (germline): DFQATT, SNEGSKA (reference sequence). The CDR3 here is CSARFDRANTEAFF. In nucleotides, the CDR3 is TGCAGTGCTAGGTTCGACAGGGCGAACACTGAAGCTTTCTTT.

The chain joins TRBV10-3 to TRBJ2-5; D is ambiguous. Trimming cost V 4 bases and J 1 base, with 13 bases left between them. Germline V gene lookup returns CDR1 ENHRY and CDR2 SYGVKD. The length of the CDR3 is 15 residues. CDR3 nucleotide sequence: TGTGCCATCAGTGCGTTACGAGAGATCCAAGAGACCCAGTACTTC. It codes for CAISALREIQETQYF.

The chain is built from TRBV29-1 and TRBJ1-4; 7 bases fit TRBD1. CDR1 SQVTM and CDR2 ANQGSEA come from the germline V gene. The CDR3 is 15 amino acids. J lost 7 bases, V lost 1 base, and 9 bases had no gene match. The CDR3 protein is CSVEGVMGQFEKLFF. The CDR3 nucleotides are TGCAGCGTTGAAGGGGTAATGGGACAGTTTGAAAAACTGTTTTTT.

This clonotype has more than one count but fewer than ten. This chain connects TRBV5-1 to TRBJ2-2; TRBD1 aligns across 12 bases. The germline gives CDR1 SGHRS, CDR2 YFSETQ. V lost 0 bases to trimming and J lost 3 bases; unmatched junction nucleotides: 6. CDR3 size: 18 residues. The CDR3 spells CASSLEGQGAFDTGELFF. The CDR3 DNA reads as TGCGCCAGCAGCTTGGAGGGACAGGGGGCCTTTGACACCGGGGAGCTGTTTTTT.

This clonotype was seen a few times. The chain is built from TRBV29-1 and TRBJ2-1; D possibly corresponds to TRBD1 (5 bases). Per germline, CDR1 SQVTM and CDR2 ANQGSEA. The CDR3 is made up of 11 amino acids. The V and J ends lost 6 bases and 8 bases respectively, with 11 bases between them. The CDR3 DNA reads as TGCAGCGTGGGGCACCGGGATGAGCAGTTCTTC. It is translated as CSVGHRDEQFF.

CDR3 in amino acids: CASSYYGVSGNYGYTF. CDR3 nucleotide sequence: TGTGCCAGCAGTTACTATGGCGTCTCGGGGAACTATGGCTACACCTTC. The J gene is TRBJ1-2, the V gene TRBV6-5; D not certain. Trimming shortened V by 1 base and J by 2 bases, and 14 bases separated the two germline ends. The CDR3 consists of 16 residues. Germline V gives CDR1 MNHEY, CDR2 SVGAGI.

The chain carries TRBV4-3 and TRBJ2-1; D perhaps matches TRBD2 (6 bases). This CDR3 is built from 15 residues. In germline, CDR1 is LGHNA, CDR2 YSLEER. V was shortened by 2 bases and J by 13 bases, with 21 bases between the two germline ends. CDR3 nucleotide sequence: TGCGCCAGCAGCCAAATGCGCGGGGCACAGGAGACCCAGTTCTTC. Amino acids: CASSQMRGAQETQFF.

CDR3 amino acids: CASSDSPGLAFHEQFF. The DNA of the CDR3 is TGTGCCAGCAGTGATTCCCCGGGACTAGCATTCCATGAGCAGTTCTTC. The V call is TRBV6-1, the J call TRBJ2-1; 9 positions agree with TRBD2. After removal of 3 bases from V and 8 bases from J, the junction contained 11 bases not matched to a gene. The length of the CDR3 is 16 residues. The germline gives CDR1 MNHNS, CDR2 SASEGT.

V is TRBV7-2 and J is TRBJ2-1; TRBD2 agrees at 8 bases. The CDR3 is made up of 15 amino acids. Per germline, CDR1 SGHTA and CDR2 FQGNSA. The V segment lost 4 bases and the J segment 4 bases; nucleotides outside the gene matches: 6. CDR3 residues: CASSSPTSVYNEQFF. CDR3 in DNA: TGTGCCAGCAGCTCCCCGACTAGCGTTTACAATGAGCAGTTCTTC. Variable domain in full (rest from reference TRBV7-2 and TRBJ2-1): GAGVSQSPSNKVTEKGKDVELRCDPISGHTALYWYRQSLGQGLEFLIYFQGNSAPDKSGLPSDRFSAERTGGSVSTLTIQRTQQEDSAVYLCASSSPTSVYNEQFFGPGTRLTVL.

The chain uses TRBV18 and TRBJ2-4; unclear D gene. The CDR3 extends over 16 amino acids. Germline CDR1 and CDR2: KGHSH and LQKENI. V was pared by 0 bases and J by 0 bases, with 9 bases between. CDR3: CASSPPERLAKNIQYF. Here the CDR3 DNA reads TGTGCCAGCTCACCACCGGAGAGACTAGCCAAAAACATTCAGTACTTC.

The chain links TRBV7-2 to TRBJ2-5, with TRBD1 matching 12 bases. Germline assignment: CDR1 SGHTA and CDR2 FQGNSA. The CDR3 is 17 amino acids. The trim removed 5 bases at V and 4 bases at J, leaving 11 bases unmatched. CDR3 loop: CASSPTTGTGGRETQYF. The DNA for the CDR3 is TGTGCCAGCAGCCCCACAACCGGGACAGGGGGCAGAGAGACCCAGTACTTC.

The genes are TRBV28 and TRBJ1-2; 8 positions agree with TRBD1. V shed 7 bases and J 7 bases; nucleotides not matched to a gene: 8. CDR1 MDHEN and CDR2 SYDVKM come from the germline V gene. The CDR3 is made up of 13 amino acids. The CDR3 reads CASNKDRDAGYTF. CDR3 nucleotide sequence: TGTGCCAGCAACAAGGACAGGGACGCTGGCTACACCTTC.

The chain couples TRBV3-1 to TRBJ1-5, with 9 bases matching TRBD1. Per germline, CDR1 LGHDT and CDR2 YNNKEL (reference sequence). The CDR3 is 13 residues long. V dropped 5 bases and J dropped 11; count of bases not matched to a gene: 7. The CDR3, as DNA: TGTGCCAGCAGCGCGGGACAGGGAGGATCCCAGCATTTT. It specifies CASSAGQGGSQHF.

To note about this clonotype: The junction departs from the called germline gene at one end, perhaps through a read error. The chain employs TRBV5-1 and TRBJ1-6; possibly TRBD1 for D (5 bases). CDR1 and CDR2 (germline): SGHRS, YFSETQ. The CDR3 totals 15 residues. Here the CDR3 reads CAGSLKGRVDSPLHF. CDR3 bases: TGCGCCGGCAGCTTGAAGGGGCGGGTGGATTCACCCCTCCACTTT.

This clonotype has just a few counts. The J gene is TRBJ1-2, the V gene TRBV5-1; 10 nucleotides align to TRBD1. Germline V gives CDR1 SGHRS, CDR2 YFSETQ. The CDR3 totals 14 residues. The ends lost 4 bases at V and 7 bases at J; junction bases unmatched: 7. The CDR3 DNA reads TGCGCCAGCAGCCCCGGGACAGGGGCCGCTGGCTACACCTTC. This gives the protein CASSPGTGAAGYTF. Supplemented by reference TRBV5-1 and TRBJ1-2, the full variable domain reads KAGVTQTPRYLIKTRGQQVTLSCSPISGHRSVSWYQQTPGQGLQFLFEYFSETQRNKGNFPGRFSGRQFSNSRSEMNVSTLELGDSALYLCASSPGTGAAGYTFGSGTRLTVV.

The genes are TRBV6-1 and TRBJ1-4; tentative D call: TRBD1 (5 bases). Trimming removed 4 bases from V and 0 bases from J, with 18 bases in between. CDR1 and CDR2 (germline): MNHNS, SASEGT. The CDR3 is made up of 18 amino acids. CDR3 nucleotides: TGTGCCAGCAGTGCGGGGGTCAGGAGACACTCAACTAATGAAAAACTGTTTTTT. This encodes CASSAGVRRHSTNEKLFF.

The gene calls are TRBV2 and TRBJ2-3; D assignment may be TRBD1 or TRBD2 (5 bases each). V shed 6 bases and J shed 3 bases, with 19 bases lying between them. Germline CDR1 reads SNHLY; CDR2 reads FYNNEI. The CDR3 runs 16 residues. For the CDR3, the DNA is TGTGCCAGCAGCACAAACCGGGACCGTACTACAGATACGCAGTATTTT. This encodes CASSTNRDRTTDTQYF. The entire variable domain, with the rest obtained from reference TRBV2 and TRBJ2-3, is as follows: EPEVTQTPSHQVTQMGQEVILRCVPISNHLYFYWYRQILGQKVEFLVSFYNNEISEKSEIFDDQFSVERPDGSNFTLKIRSTKLEDSAMYFCASSTNRDRTTDTQYFGPGTRLTVL.

Concerning this clonotype: A read error may produce the germline difference seen at one junction end. This rearrangement joins TRBV7-8 to TRBJ2-4, with 9 bases identical to TRBD1. Germline CDR1 reads SGHVS; CDR2 reads FQNEAQ. CDR3 length: 17 residues. DNA for the CDR3: TGTGCCGGCAGCTTATGGGCCTCGGGACAGGGTACGGACATTCAGTACTTC. Amino acid sequence: CAGSLWASGQGTDIQYF.